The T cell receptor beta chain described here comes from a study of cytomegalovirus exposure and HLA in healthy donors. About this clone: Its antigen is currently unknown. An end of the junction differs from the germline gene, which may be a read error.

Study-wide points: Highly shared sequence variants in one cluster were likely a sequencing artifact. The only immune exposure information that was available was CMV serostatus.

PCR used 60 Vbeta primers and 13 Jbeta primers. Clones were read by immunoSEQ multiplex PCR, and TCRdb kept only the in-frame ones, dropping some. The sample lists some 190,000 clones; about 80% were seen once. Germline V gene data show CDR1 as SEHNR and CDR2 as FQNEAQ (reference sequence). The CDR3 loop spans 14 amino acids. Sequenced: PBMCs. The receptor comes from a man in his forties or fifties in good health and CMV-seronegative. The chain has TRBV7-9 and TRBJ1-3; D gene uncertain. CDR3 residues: CSSSPQPAGNTIYF. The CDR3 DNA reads TGTTCCAGCAGCCCTCAACCCGCGGGAAACACCATATATTTT.